This T cell receptor (beta chain) was observed in a study of CD8+ T cells in alopecia areata. The study's findings and limits: Compared with mice, patients displayed less clear TCR sharing, possibly for HLA-related reasons. Scalp clonality decreased significantly with tofacitinib, and so did expanded CD8+ clones among the top 100.

Documented treatment: oral pan-JAK inhibitor, 5-10 mg twice daily. Peripheral blood and lesional scalp punch biopsies were taken from alopecia areata patients. It was cDNA, reverse transcribed from extracted RNA, that served as the sequencing template. The data were produced by immunoSEQ multiplex PCR, yet TCRdb's version contains in-frame clones alone and is incomplete. Of approximately 170,000 clones in the sample, around three fifths were seen once. CDR1 is MNHEY and CDR2 is SVGAGI in the germline V gene. The CDR3 totals 14 residues. V was cut by 1 base and J by 5 bases, with 8 bases left in between. With regard to this clone: Antigen: not known.

This rearrangement joins TRBV6-5 to TRBJ2-2, with D unresolved. The specimen comprised CD4+ T cells sorted from blood, sampled at week 24, from a patient treated with tofacitinib. This receptor was taken from a human donor with alopecia areata. DNA for the CDR3: TGTGCCAGCAGTTACTGGGCTGAAACCGGGGAGCTGTTTTTT. Its protein product is CASSYWAETGELFF.